This T cell receptor beta chain was documented in a study of post-analysis software for immune sequencing data. Study-wide context: Progressive-relapsing, secondary progressive and relapsing-remitting multiple sclerosis were among the disease courses included. Notes on the study in general: Compared with controls, patients showed significantly lower normalized Chao1 diversity. F measure grouped same-batch samples tightly together.

Libraries were made from TCR beta cDNA, and they carried unique molecular identifiers. With roughly 1 to 11 million T cells as the source, roughly 500,000 cDNA molecules resulted. TCRdb reprocessed the PCR reads via MiXCR and lists one record per CDR3 protein. The sample lists some 690,000 distinct CDR3 sequences; roughly 27% were seen once. As concerns this clonotype: Its antigen is unidentified.

The source of this sequence is a girl aged 5-17 years with multiple sclerosis. Sequencing was performed on blood.

The CDR3 DNA is TGCGCCAGCAGCTCCGTGTGGGGGTCGGACACTGAAGCTTTCTTT. It specifies CASSSVWGSDTEAFF. The genes are TRBV5-1 and TRBJ1-1; a possible D gene is TRBD1 (5 bases). In germline, CDR1 is SGHRS, CDR2 YFSETQ. CDR3 length: 15 amino acids. V lost 3 bases, J lost 3 bases, and 15 bases lay in between. Combining the CDR3 with reference TRBV5-1 and TRBJ1-1 gives the whole variable domain KAGVTQTPRYLIKTRGQQVTLSCSPISGHRSVSWYQQTPGQGLQFLFEYFSETQRNKGNFPGRFSGRQFSNSRSEMNVSTLELGDSALYLCASSSVWGSDTEAFFGQGTRLTVV.